These T cell receptor beta chains were read from a single sample in a study of control samples from healthy donors and cancer patients. The method was immunoSEQ multiplex PCR; TCRdb's version includes in-frame clones alone and lacks a portion of them. The table records about 44,000 clones, 70% to 75% of them present only once. The specimen sequenced was formalin-fixed, paraffin-embedded tissue. Source of these receptors: a male donor with melanoma. The CDR3 runs from the conserved cysteine through the conserved F or W. D genes are given only for firm matches. The size entry is marked missing in some rows and otherwise reads once, few, many or a size class.

size	V	J	D	CDR3	DNA
NA	TRBV5-6	TRBJ2-2	TRBD2	CASSWRIGTSAGELFF	TGTGCCAGCAGCTGGAGGATCGGGACTAGCGCCGGGGAGCTGTTTTTT
NA	TRBV19	TRBJ1-2	NA	CASSIGQLNYGYTF	TGTGCCAGTAGTATTGGGCAGCTTAACTATGGCTACACCTTC
NA	TRBV5-1	TRBJ2-2	TRBD1	CASIWAGGDTGELFF	TGCGCCAGCATATGGGCAGGGGGCGACACCGGGGAGCTGTTTTTT
NA	TRBV7-9	TRBJ1-2	NA	CASSLGQGRRAEGYTF	TGTGCCAGCAGCTTAGGCCAGGGCAGGAGGGCTGAGGGCTACACCTTC
NA	TRBV3-1/TRBV3-2	TRBJ2-1	NA	CASSPLGVEQFF	TGTGCCAGCAGCCCACTGGGGGTTGAGCAGTTCTTC
NA	TRBV19	TRBJ1-5	NA	CASSIGWGDRNQPQHF	TGTGCCAGTAGTATTGGTTGGGGTGATCGCAATCAGCCCCAGCATTTT
few	TRBV10-3	TRBJ2-3	NA	CAIRTGKMTDTQYF	TGTGCCATCAGGACAGGAAAGATGACAGATACGCAGTATTTT
NA	TRBV5-5	TRBJ1-5	NA	CASSALPGMGQPQHF	TGTGCCAGCAGCGCCCTCCCGGGGATGGGTCAGCCCCAGCATTTT
NA	TRBV5-5	TRBJ1-2	NA	CASSPFGHSNYGYTF	TGTGCCAGCTCCCCTTTTGGCCATTCTAACTATGGCTACACCTTC
NA	TRBV7-3	TRBJ1-1	TRBD1	CASSPTGETEAFF	TGTGCCAGCAGCCCGACAGGGGAAACTGAAGCTTTCTTT
NA	TRBV6-5	TRBJ2-7	NA	CASSYRGDEQYF	TGTGCCAGCAGTTACCGGGGAGACGAGCAGTACTTC
NA	TRBV7-8	TRBJ2-1	NA	CASSPTYGPGVDEQFF	TGTGCCAGCAGCCCGACCTATGGACCCGGGGTGGATGAGCAGTTCTTC
once	TRBV9	TRBJ2-3	NA	CASSVSITDTQYF	TGTGCCAGCAGCGTGAGTATTACAGATACGCAGTATTTT
NA	TRBV7-8	TRBJ2-1	NA	CASSTSDGEQFF	TGTGCCAGCAGCACCAGCGACGGGGAGCAGTTCTTC
NA	TRBV2	TRBJ2-7	TRBD2	CASSTSGYEQYF	TGTGCCAGCAGCACTAGCGGTTACGAGCAGTACTTC
few	TRBV9	TRBJ1-3	NA	CASSDGRGNTIYF	TGTGCCAGCAGCGACGGGCGGGGAAACACCATATATTTT
few	TRBV14	TRBJ2-2	NA	CASSQGLRVSPADTGELFF	TGTGCCAGCAGCCAAGGGCTAAGAGTTAGCCCAGCAGACACCGGGGAGCTGTTTTTT
NA	TRBV7-9	TRBJ2-1	NA	CASSLEVDEQFF	TGTGCCAGCAGCTTAGAGGTAGATGAGCAGTTCTTC
NA	TRBV29-1	TRBJ2-6	NA	CSVEEYPGGARGANVLTF	TGCAGCGTTGAAGAATATCCAGGGGGGGCCCGTGGGGCCAACGTCCTGACTTTC
once	TRBV7-3	TRBJ2-2	NA	CASTIDLNTEELFF	TGTGCCAGCACAATCGACTTGAACACCGAGGAGCTGTTTTTT
NA	TRBV5-1	TRBJ2-5	NA	CASSLWTVQETQYF	TGCGCCAGCAGCTTATGGACAGTCCAAGAGACCCAGTACTTC
NA	TRBV14	TRBJ2-7	NA	CASSHKEGYEQYF	TGTGCCAGCAGCCATAAAGAGGGTTACGAGCAGTACTTC
few	TRBV9	TRBJ2-2	NA	CASSVVVDTGELFF	TGTGCCAGCAGCGTAGTTGTGGACACCGGGGAGCTGTTTTTT
NA	TRBV7-2	TRBJ2-3	TRBD2	CASSLEGREADTQYF	TGTGCCAGCAGCTTAGAGGGGCGGGAGGCAGATACGCAGTATTTT
NA	TRBV10-2	TRBJ2-7	TRBD2	CASRVTSGYEQYF	TGCGCCAGCAGGGTCACTAGCGGATACGAGCAGTACTTC
NA	TRBV6-5	TRBJ1-5	NA	CASSIGNSNQPQHF	TGTGCCAGCAGTATAGGGAATAGCAATCAGCCCCAGCATTTT
once	TRBV7-6	TRBJ2-1	TRBD2	CASSLSSGREKEQFF	TGTGCCAGCAGCCTTTCTAGCGGGAGGGAGAAAGAGCAGTTCTTC
NA	TRBV18	TRBJ2-6	NA	CASSPTGANVLTF	TGTGCCAGCTCACCAACTGGGGCCAACGTCCTGACTTTC
medium-sized	TRBV15	TRBJ2-2	NA	CATSRGRWRGQAGELFF	TGTGCCACCAGCAGAGGCCGGTGGAGGGGGCAGGCCGGGGAGCTGTTTTTT
few	TRBV28	TRBJ2-5	NA	CASSRTVQETQYF	TGTGCCAGCAGCCGGACGGTTCAAGAGACCCAGTACTTC
NA	TRBV7-9	TRBJ2-7	TRBD2	CASSPSGGSDEQYF	TGTGCCAGCAGCCCCTCGGGCGGGAGCGACGAGCAGTACTTC
NA	TRBV5-1	TRBJ2-5	NA	CASRAGRETQYF	TGCGCCAGCAGGGCGGGGCGAGAGACCCAGTACTTC